This is a list of T cell receptor beta chains from one sample in a study of blood T cell repertoires in COVID-19. Assay: immunoSEQ multiplex PCR; the TCRdb copy retains only in-frame clones and omits some. This table has roughly 68,000 clones, more than 75% appearing once. Source material: PBMCs or T cells enriched from blood (not recorded which). The receptor set was obtained from a woman between 40 and 50 years old who had recovered from COVID-19. CDR3s include the opening cysteine and the closing phenylalanine or tryptophan. The D gene is left open where the match is weak. Size is stated for part of the rows, as once, few or many counts, or as a class when the clone is expanded.

TRBJ1-4 NA TRBV5-1 NA CASSQSPRGDEKLFF TGCGCCAGCAGTCAGTCGCCTAGAGGAGATGAAAAACTGTTTTTT
TRBJ2-1 TRBD2 TRBV12-3/TRBV12-4 NA CASSLVAGDEQFF TGTGCCAGCAGTTTAGTTGCGGGGGATGAGCAGTTCTTC
TRBJ1-1 NA TRBV6-4 NA CASSDPDTKRHPEAFF TGTGCCAGCAGTGACCCGGACACCAAGAGGCACCCTGAAGCTTTCTTT
TRBJ2-1 TRBD1 TRBV5-1 NA CASSPRTGDYNEQFF TGCGCCAGCAGCCCGCGGACAGGGGACTACAATGAGCAGTTCTTC
TRBJ2-7 NA TRBV18 NA CASSPLLRGPSKEQYF TGTGCCAGCTCACCACTTTTGCGGGGGCCCTCAAAAGAGCAGTACTTC
TRBJ1-6 NA TRBV6-4 NA CASSESRGSPLHF TGTGCCAGCAGTGAGAGCAGGGGTTCACCCCTCCACTTT
TRBJ1-1 TRBD1 TRBV5-4 NA CASSPGQVWNTEAFF TGTGCCAGCAGCCCCGGACAGGTGTGGAACACTGAAGCTTTCTTT
TRBJ1-5 NA TRBV19 NA CASSIAGAQPQHF TGTGCCAGTAGTATTGCAGGGGCCCAGCCCCAGCATTTT
TRBJ1-1 NA TRBV5-1 NA CASRGAAVNTEAFF TGCGCCAGCAGGGGGGCAGCCGTTAACACTGAAGCTTTCTTT
TRBJ2-3 TRBD2 TRBV5-1 NA CASSLGLGGGPTDTQYF TGCGCCAGCAGCTTGGGTCTGGGCGGGGGGCCCACAGATACGCAGTATTTT
TRBJ1-5 NA TRBV2 few CASSESAGARPQHF TGTGCCAGCAGTGAAAGTGCCGGTGCACGGCCCCAGCATTTT
TRBJ2-7 TRBD1 TRBV5-1 NA CASSPEGQGVREQYF TGCGCCAGCAGCCCGGAGGGACAGGGGGTAAGGGAGCAGTACTTC
TRBJ2-2 NA TRBV11-3 NA CASSLVSSYTGELFF TGTGCCAGCAGCTTAGTTAGTAGCTACACCGGGGAGCTGTTTTTT
TRBJ2-3 TRBD2 TRBV6-5 NA CASRGLAGGPDTQYF TGTGCCAGCAGGGGACTAGCGGGGGGGCCAGATACGCAGTATTTT
TRBJ2-2 TRBD1 TRBV25-1 NA CASTRQGAGGELFF TGTGCCAGCACCAGGCAGGGGGCTGGCGGGGAGCTGTTTTTT
TRBJ2-5 TRBD1 TRBV19 NA CASSGTGGLKTQYF TGTGCCAGTAGCGGAACAGGGGGCTTAAAGACCCAGTACTTC
TRBJ2-2 TRBD1 TRBV19 once CASSDRTGGLTGELFF TGTGCCAGTAGTGACAGGACAGGGGGTTTGACCGGGGAGCTGTTTTTT
TRBJ2-5 NA TRBV7-6 NA CASSLGAAYAETQYF TGTGCCAGCAGCTTAGGGGCTGCCTACGCGGAGACCCAGTACTTC
TRBJ2-7 TRBD1 TRBV7-8 once CASTRDRAGNEQYF TGTGCCAGCACCAGGGACAGGGCGGGCAACGAGCAGTACTTC
TRBJ1-1 NA TRBV5-4 NA CASSLGPGALSNTEAFF TGTGCCAGCAGCTTGGGGCCGGGTGCCTTATCGAACACTGAAGCTTTCTTT
TRBJ1-2 TRBD1 TRBV4-1 few CASSQDGTGVTF TGCGCCAGCAGCCAAGATGGGACAGGGGTGACCTTC
TRBJ2-2 NA TRBV7-8 NA CASSADPQGLNTGELFF TGTGCCAGCAGCGCTGATCCACAGGGCTTGAACACCGGGGAGCTGTTTTTT
TRBJ2-1 NA TRBV4-1 NA CASSRADLSYNEQFF TGCGCCAGCAGCCGGGCCGATCTCTCCTACAATGAGCAGTTCTTC
TRBJ1-2 NA TRBV2 NA CASISPGGHYGYTF TGTGCCAGCATCTCCCCCGGTGGGCACTATGGCTACACCTTC
TRBJ1-2 TRBD1 TRBV6-5 NA CASSPGTGQAYGYTF TGTGCCAGCAGCCCCGGGACAGGGCAAGCCTATGGCTACACCTTC
TRBJ1-4 TRBD1 TRBV12-3/TRBV12-4 NA CASRQGAVEKLFF TGTGCCAGCAGACAGGGGGCAGTTGAAAAACTGTTTTTT
TRBJ1-2 TRBD1 TRBV5-1 once CASSSPGGPNYGYTF TGCGCCAGCAGCTCCCCAGGGGGACCTAACTATGGCTACACCTTC
TRBJ1-2 TRBD1 TRBV4-1 NA CASSLDRASSYGYTF TGCGCCAGCAGCCTGGACAGGGCTAGTAGCTATGGCTACACCTTC
TRBJ2-7 NA TRBV6-5 NA CASTPSVGEQYF NA
TRBJ2-1 NA TRBV15 NA CATSRDLGGEQFF TGTGCCACCAGCAGAGATCTCGGGGGAGAGCAGTTCTTC
TRBJ2-2 TRBD1 TRBV25-1 NA CASRRQGDAGELFF TGTGCCAGCAGAAGACAGGGAGATGCCGGGGAGCTGTTTTTT
TRBJ2-1 TRBD2 TRBV3-1/TRBV3-2 NA CASSQNRRTSNDEQFF TGTGCCAGCAGCCAGAACCGCAGGACTAGCAATGATGAGCAGTTCTTC
TRBJ2-2 NA TRBV9 few CASSVSGRANTGELFF TGTGCCAGCAGCGTATCCGGCAGGGCGAACACCGGGGAGCTGTTTTTT
TRBJ1-2 TRBD1 TRBV6-1 NA CASSEATGPFNYGYTF TGTGCCAGCAGTGAAGCGACAGGGCCATTTAACTATGGCTACACCTTC
TRBJ2-7 TRBD2 TRBV5-1 NA CASTYLAGGTYEQYF TGCGCCAGCACCTATCTAGCGGGTGGAACTTACGAGCAGTACTTC
TRBJ1-1 NA TRBV29-1 NA CSAQQGSANTEAFF TGCAGCGCCCAACAGGGTAGCGCGAACACTGAAGCTTTCTTT
TRBJ2-1 TRBD2 TRBV5-1 NA CASRTPGTSGGSSYNEQFF TGCGCCAGCAGGACCCCCGGGACTAGCGGGGGTAGCTCCTACAATGAGCAGTTCTTC
TRBJ1-2 NA TRBV28 NA CASSLLGHGYTF TGTGCCAGCAGTTTACTAGGTCATGGCTACACCTTC
TRBJ2-7 TRBD2 TRBV29-1 once CSAIDGGAGEQYF TGCAGCGCCATCGACGGGGGGGCTGGGGAGCAGTACTTC
TRBJ2-3 NA TRBV14 NA CASSQTKRTDTQYF TGTGCCAGCAGCCAGACTAAGCGCACAGATACGCAGTATTTT
TRBJ2-7 NA TRBV25-1 NA CASSEYILGQRSYEQYF TGTGCCAGCAGTGAATATATCTTAGGACAGAGGTCCTACGAGCAGTACTTC
TRBJ1-4 NA TRBV7-9 once CASSFPDGDEKLFF TGTGCCAGCAGCTTCCCGGACGGGGATGAAAAACTGTTTTTT
TRBJ2-3 TRBD2 TRBV5-1 NA CATKRLAGGTDTQYF TGCGCCACCAAGCGGTTAGCGGGGGGCACAGATACGCAGTATTTT
TRBJ2-7 TRBD1 TRBV6-2/TRBV6-3 once CASSLQGEIYEQYF TGTGCCAGCAGTTTACAGGGGGAGATCTACGAGCAGTACTTC
TRBJ2-7 TRBD1 TRBV15 NA CATSRGWGQTTYEQYF TGTGCCACCAGCAGGGGCTGGGGACAGACGACGTACGAGCAGTACTTC
TRBJ2-7 NA TRBV5-6 NA CASSFLQGSSYEQYF TGTGCCAGCAGCTTTTTACAGGGAAGCTCCTACGAGCAGTACTTC
TRBJ2-2 NA TRBV15 NA CATSRGRGGTGELFF TGTGCCACCAGCAGAGGGCGAGGGGGCACCGGGGAGCTGTTTTTT
TRBJ1-2 TRBD1 TRBV7-9 NA CASSSKDRAGYGYTF TGTGCCAGCAGCTCAAAAGACAGGGCTGGCTATGGCTACACCTTC
TRBJ1-6 NA TRBV15 NA CATSSRGGGSPLHF TGTGCCACCAGCAGCAGGGGAGGGGGTTCACCCCTCCACTTT
TRBJ2-7 TRBD1 TRBV29-1 NA CSVEEGQGDEQYF TGCAGCGTTGAAGAGGGACAGGGAGACGAGCAGTACTTC